Shown below are 16 T cell receptor beta chains from a single sample sequenced in a study of identical twins. TCRdb processed the 5' RACE reads anew with MiXCR; each CDR3 protein has one entry. The sample lists about 220,000 distinct CDR3 sequences, around 6.5% occurring once. The same data also went into a second study, on T cells expressing NK-cell markers.

The sequenced sample consisted of CD8+ T cells sorted from blood. The receptors come from a woman aged 18-29 years in good health.

The CDR3 sequence: CAISEREERGTGELFF. For the CDR3, the DNA is TGTGCCATCAGTGAGCGGGAGGAGCGAGGGACCGGGGAGCTGTTTTTT. The chain recombines TRBV10-3 with TRBJ2-2; 7 nucleotides agree with TRBD2. The germline V gene encodes CDR1 ENHRY and CDR2 SYGVKD. Trimming removed 2 bases from V and 5 bases from J; junction bases left unmatched: 8. CDR3 length equals 16 residues.

In this sample, this clonotype turned up a few times. The chain is built from TRBV27 and TRBJ2-7; the match to TRBD2 covers 8 bases. From germline, CDR1 is MNHEY and CDR2 SMNVEV (reference sequence). Unmatched junction bases numbered 4, after V lost 3 bases and J lost 0 bases. The CDR3 consists of 15 residues. The CDR3 nucleotides read TGTGCCAGCAGTTTGATTAGCGGGGCCTCCTACGAGCAGTACTTC. It translates to CASSLISGASYEQYF.

The sample holds many counts of this clonotype. The chain has TRBV12-3 or TRBV12-4 and TRBJ2-2; D is perhaps TRBD1 (5 bases). There are 14 residues in the CDR3. V was pared by 5 bases and J by 7 bases, with 14 bases between. The chain's CDR3 is CASSKRGIGGELFF. In DNA form, the CDR3 reads TGTGCCAGCAGTAAAAGGGGCATAGGCGGGGAGCTGTTTTTT.

This chain uses TRBV14 with TRBJ2-7; TRBD1 agrees at 9 bases. Per germline, CDR1 SGHDN and CDR2 FVKESK. The CDR3 runs 17 residues. V was clipped by 0 bases and J by 2 bases; unmatched bases: 8. The CDR3 region is CASSQEVDRGNTYEQYF. The CDR3 region has the DNA TGTGCCAGCAGCCAAGAAGTAGACAGGGGGAACACCTACGAGCAGTACTTC.

This clonotype was seen repeatedly, ten times or more. Here the CDR3 DNA reads TGTGCCACCAGCAGCTCCCTGGATACGCAGTATTTT. Translating it yields CATSSSLDTQYF. This chain links TRBV15 with TRBJ2-3; D not certain. The CDR3 has 12 residues. The V gene lost 3 bases and the J gene lost 6 bases, with 7 bases spanning the gap. Germline CDR1 reads LNHNV; CDR2 reads YYDKDF (reference sequence).

The chain employs TRBV9 and TRBJ2-1; the D gene is possibly TRBD1 (5 bases). CDR1 and CDR2 (germline): SGDLS, YYNGEE. Deletions cut 0 bases from V and 4 bases from J, with 11 bases between. The CDR3 spans 15 residues. CDR3 coding DNA: TGTGCCAGCAGCGTAGAAACAGGAGCATACAATGAGCAGTTCTTC. It codes for CASSVETGAYNEQFF.

This clonotype has only a few counts. This chain uses TRBV5-5 with TRBJ1-2; possible D gene TRBD1, 6 bases. The germline V gene has CDR1 SGHKS and CDR2 YYEKEE (reference sequence). This CDR3 comprises 14 residues. V dropped 0 bases and J dropped 5 bases, with 11 bases sitting between them. The CDR3 reads CASSLDRVGYGYTF. As DNA, the CDR3 is TGTGCCAGCAGCTTGGACAGGGTAGGATATGGCTACACCTTC.

In its sample, this clonotype was seen a few times. The J gene is TRBJ2-2, the V gene TRBV12-3 or TRBV12-4, with D possibly called TRBD1 or TRBD2 (5 bases each). The V and J ends lost 4 bases and 3 bases respectively, with 15 bases between them. This CDR3 has 16 amino acids. In nucleotides, the CDR3 is TGTGCCAGCAGTTATGGGGCAGGGCGGGACACCGGGGAGCTGTTTTTT. It yields the protein CASSYGAGRDTGELFF.

This chain joins TRBV6-2 or TRBV6-3 and TRBJ2-7; D may be TRBD1 or TRBD2 (5 bases each). V lost 6 bases and J lost 4, with 10 bases in between. The CDR3 extends over 12 amino acids. CDR1 and CDR2 (germline): MNHEY, SVGEGT. For the CDR3, the DNA is TGTGCCAGCAGCGGGGACGAGTACGAGCAGTACTTC. Protein: CASSGDEYEQYF.

The V and J genes are TRBV4-2 and TRBJ1-1; the match to TRBD1 covers 9 bases. The CDR3 length is 17 residues. Germline V gene lookup returns CDR1 LGHNA and CDR2 YNFKEQ. V lost 0 bases to trimming and J lost 2 bases; unmatched junction nucleotides: 7. The CDR3 reads CASSQDLTGGFNTEAFF. As DNA, the CDR3 is TGTGCCAGCAGCCAAGATTTGACAGGGGGATTTAACACTGAAGCTTTCTTT.

The chain has TRBV11-2 and TRBJ2-7; TRBD2 might be the D (7 bases). Trimming took off 5 bases at V and 3 bases at J, with 14 bases between the two ends. The CDR3 is 14 residues long. The germline V gene has CDR1 SGHAT and CDR2 FQNNGV. CDR3 sequence: CASSQGQRGYEQYF. In nucleotides, the CDR3 is TGTGCCAGCAGCCAAGGACAGCGGGGCTACGAGCAGTACTTC. Looking up the rest from reference TRBV11-2 and TRBJ2-7 gives the full variable domain: EAGVAQSPRYKIIEKRQSVAFWCNPISGHATLYWYQQILGQGPKLLIQFQNNGVVDDSQLPKDRFSAERLKGVDSTLKIQPAKLEDSAVYLCASSQGQRGYEQYFGPGTRLTVT.

The rearrangement uses TRBV10-1 and TRBJ2-2; TRBD2 is a possible D gene (5 bases). Trimming removed 4 bases from V and 12 bases from J, with 12 bases in between. CDR3 length: 12 residues. CDR1 WNHNN and CDR2 SYGVQD come from the germline V gene (reference sequence). CDR3 nucleotide sequence: TGCGCCAGCAGTGGGACTCCTGGGCAGCTGTTTTTT. It is translated as CASSGTPGQLFF.

The chain recombines TRBV9 with TRBJ2-6; perhaps TRBD1 as D (6 bases). V was trimmed by 3 bases and J by 1 base, leaving 14 bases between them. The germline gives CDR1 SGDLS, CDR2 YYNGEE. CDR3 length: 17 amino acids. The CDR3 sequence: CASSAGTMVSGANVLTF. The CDR3 nucleotides are TGTGCCAGCAGCGCCGGGACAATGGTTTCTGGGGCCAACGTCCTGACTTTC.

This clonotype was seen at least ten times. J is TRBJ2-3 and V is TRBV12-3 or TRBV12-4; the D is unclear. The length of the CDR3 is 12 residues. Trimming pared 3 bases from V and 4 bases from J, leaving 5 bases between. CDR3 sequence (DNA): TGTGCCAGCAGTTTTACGGCAGATACGCAGTATTTT. The encoded protein is CASSFTADTQYF.

This clonotype was observed a few times. The rearrangement uses TRBV5-6 and TRBJ1-1; D is uncertain. Germline V gene data show CDR1 as SGHDT and CDR2 as YYEEEE. Trimming pared 3 bases from V and 1 base from J, leaving 10 bases between. The CDR3 contains 14 residues. CDR3 loop: CASSWGVPNTEAFF. DNA for the CDR3: TGTGCCAGCAGCTGGGGAGTTCCGAACACTGAAGCTTTCTTT.

This clonotype was seen repeatedly, ten times or more. The rearrangement joins TRBV12-3 or TRBV12-4 to TRBJ1-2; D remains unclear. V was clipped by 1 base and J by 8 bases, with 14 bases between them. The CDR3 runs 14 residues. The CDR3: CASSLDIRGAGYTF. Here the CDR3 DNA reads TGTGCCAGCAGTTTAGATATACGGGGTGCAGGCTACACCTTC.